Following are 10 T cell receptor beta chains from one sample sequenced in a study of T cells of healthy individuals. TCRdb reanalysed the 5' RACE reads using MiXCR and keeps one entry per CDR3 protein. This table holds tens of thousands of distinct CDR3 sequences, approximately 15% found once. Source of these receptors: a human donor in good health.

The V gene is TRBV19, the J gene TRBJ2-7; no reliable D call. Germline CDR1 and CDR2: LNHDA and SQIVND (reference sequence). The CDR3 covers 13 residues. V lost 9 bases and J 0 bases, leaving 12 bases between the germline ends. The CDR3 sequence is CASQDPPSYEQYF. The DNA for the CDR3 is TGTGCCAGCCAAGACCCGCCCTCCTACGAGCAGTACTTC.

This clonotype was counted at least ten times. The V gene is TRBV13, the J gene TRBJ2-3; D call uncertain. There are 13 residues in the CDR3. Between the trimmed V and J ends, which lost 5 bases and 8 bases, there was a span of 14 bases. Germline CDR1 and CDR2: PRHDT and FYEKMQ (reference sequence). The chain's CDR3 is CASSRQLSGTQYF. The CDR3 nucleotides are TGTGCCAGCAGCCGACAACTCTCCGGTACGCAGTATTTT. Complete variable domain (other parts from reference TRBV13 and TRBJ2-3): AAGVIQSPRHLIKEKRETATLKCYPIPRHDTVYWYQQGPGQDPQFLISFYEKMQSDKGSIPDRFSAQQFSDYHSELNMSSLELGDSALYFCASSRQLSGTQYFGPGTRLTVL.

In its sample, this clonotype was seen many times. This rearrangement joins TRBV12-3 or TRBV12-4 to TRBJ2-5; D is possibly TRBD2 (6 bases). The CDR3 runs to 14 residues. V was trimmed by 8 bases and J by 3 bases, leaving 16 bases between them. The CDR3 coding sequence is TGTGCCAGCGGAGGGAGTATTGGGAAAGAGACCCAGTACTTC. It codes for CASGGSIGKETQYF.

This clonotype has a count of ten or more. The chain couples TRBV19 to TRBJ2-6; D may correspond to TRBD1 or TRBD2 (5 bases each). Germline lookup yields CDR1 LNHDA and CDR2 SQIVND (reference sequence). The CDR3 contains 15 residues. V dropped 3 bases and J dropped 4 bases, with 10 bases sitting between them. Here the CDR3 reads CASSMRRDGANVLTF. CDR3 sequence (DNA): TGTGCCAGTAGTATGCGCAGGGACGGGGCCAACGTCCTGACTTTC.

This clonotype was detected ten times or more. The rearrangement joins TRBV18 to TRBJ2-1; D is perhaps TRBD2 (6 bases). Deletions cut 3 bases from V and 8 bases from J, with 17 bases between. CDR3 length: 15 amino acids. Germline CDR1 reads KGHSH; CDR2 reads LQKENI. The CDR3, as DNA: TGTGCCAGCTCACCCCCGTCGTCGCGGGGCGATGAGCAGTTCTTC. Its protein is CASSPPSSRGDEQFF.

This clonotype was counted ten times or more. The CDR3 loop is CASSYSKASGGRSAGELFF. CDR3 coding DNA: TGTGCCAGCAGTTACTCGAAGGCTAGCGGGGGCCGGTCGGCCGGGGAGCTGTTTTTT. This rearrangement joins TRBV6-6 to TRBJ2-2; 10 bases agree with TRBD2. J gave up 6 bases and V 0 bases, and 13 bases lay outside the gene matches. This CDR3 spans 19 amino acids. The germline V gene has CDR1 MNHNY and CDR2 SVGAGI (reference sequence).

This clonotype appeared many times. The rearrangement links TRBV7-2 to TRBJ1-6; 8 bases fit TRBD1. With 5 bases clipped from V and 10 bases from J, the junction kept 7 bases outside the gene matches. The CDR3 contains 14 residues. The germline V gene has CDR1 SGHTA and CDR2 FQGNSA. The CDR3 DNA reads TGTGCCAGCAGCACTTTCCCAGGGGGCTCACCCCTCCACTTT. It specifies CASSTFPGGSPLHF.

In this sample, this clonotype turned up a few times. This chain links TRBV7-9 with TRBJ2-1, with D possibly being TRBD2 (5 bases). V was trimmed by 5 bases and J by 0 bases, leaving 11 bases between them. Germline V gives CDR1 SEHNR, CDR2 FQNEAQ (reference sequence). The CDR3 loop spans 15 amino acids. CDR3 loop: CASSPQRSSYNEQFF. CDR3 bases: TGTGCCAGCAGCCCCCAGCGGAGCTCCTACAATGAGCAGTTCTTC.

There are many counts of this clonotype. V is TRBV9 and J is TRBJ2-1; D tentatively fits TRBD1 or TRBD2 (5 bases each). The CDR3 extends over 15 amino acids. V was clipped by 4 bases and J by 4 bases, with 15 bases between them. Germline V gene lookup returns CDR1 SGDLS and CDR2 YYNGEE. CDR3 sequence: CASSSPGTTYNEQFF. The CDR3, as DNA: TGTGCCAGCAGCTCCCCGGGGACCACTTACAATGAGCAGTTCTTC.

There are a few counts of this clonotype. V usage is TRBV3-1 and J usage is TRBJ1-1, with unresolved D. V was pared by 2 bases and J by 8 bases, with 12 bases between. Germline V gives CDR1 LGHDT, CDR2 YNNKEL (reference sequence). The CDR3 covers 13 residues. The CDR3 sequence is CASSQSLFLEAFF. CDR3 coding DNA: TGTGCCAGCAGCCAAAGTTTATTTCTAGAAGCTTTCTTT.